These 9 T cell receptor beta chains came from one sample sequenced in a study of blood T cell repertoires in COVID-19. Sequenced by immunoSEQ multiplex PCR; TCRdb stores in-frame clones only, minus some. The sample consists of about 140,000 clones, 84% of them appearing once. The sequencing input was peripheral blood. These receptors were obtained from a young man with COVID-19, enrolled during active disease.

The CDR3 DNA follows: TGTGCCATCAGTGAGTCTTATGGGGGGGCGAGCAATCAGCCCCAGCATTTT. Residues: CAISESYGGASNQPQHF. The gene calls are TRBV10-3 and TRBJ1-5; maybe TRBD1 (6 bases). CDR1 and CDR2 from the germline V gene are ENHRY and SYGVKD. The V gene lost 0 bases and the J gene lost 1 base, with 13 bases spanning the gap. The CDR3 runs to 17 residues.

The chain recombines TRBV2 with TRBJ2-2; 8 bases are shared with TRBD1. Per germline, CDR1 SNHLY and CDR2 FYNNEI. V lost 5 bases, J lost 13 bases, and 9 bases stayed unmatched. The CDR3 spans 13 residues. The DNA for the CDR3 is TGTGCCAGCAGTCCTCTACGACAGGGGACGCTGTTTTTT. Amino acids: CASSPLRQGTLFF.

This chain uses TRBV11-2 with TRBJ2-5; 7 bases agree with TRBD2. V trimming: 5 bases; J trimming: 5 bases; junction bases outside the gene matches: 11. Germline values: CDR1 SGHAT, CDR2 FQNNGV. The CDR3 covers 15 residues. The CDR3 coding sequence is TGTGCCAGCAGCAGGACTAGAAGTTTGGGGGAGACCCAGTACTTC. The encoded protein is CASSRTRSLGETQYF.

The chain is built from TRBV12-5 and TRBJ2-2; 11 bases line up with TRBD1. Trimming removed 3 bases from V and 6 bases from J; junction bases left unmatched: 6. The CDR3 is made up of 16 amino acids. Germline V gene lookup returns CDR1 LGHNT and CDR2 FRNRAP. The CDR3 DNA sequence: TGTGCTAGTGGTTTATCTGGGACAGGGGGGGCCGGGGAGCTGTTTTTT. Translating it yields CASGLSGTGGAGELFF.

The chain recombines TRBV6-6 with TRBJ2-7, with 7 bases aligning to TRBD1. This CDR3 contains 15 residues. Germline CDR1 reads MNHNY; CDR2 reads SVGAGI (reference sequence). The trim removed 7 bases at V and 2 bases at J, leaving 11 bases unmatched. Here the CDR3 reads CASTLSDRVTYEQYF. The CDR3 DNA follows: TGTGCCAGCACTCTAAGCGACAGGGTAACCTACGAGCAGTACTTC.

The CDR3 reads CASSNGLAGAYEQYF. CDR3 nucleotide sequence: TGTGCCAGTAGTAACGGACTAGCGGGAGCTTACGAGCAGTACTTC. V is TRBV19 and J is TRBJ2-7, with 13 positions matching TRBD2. The CDR3 spans 15 residues. The J segment lost 4 bases and the V segment lost 4 bases, leaving 4 bases of the junction unmatched. Germline V gene data show CDR1 as LNHDA and CDR2 as SQIVND (reference sequence). Drawing the rest from reference TRBV19 and TRBJ2-7, the complete variable domain is DGGITQSPKYLFRKEGQNVTLSCEQNLNHDAMYWYRQDPGQGLRLIYYSQIVNDFQKGDIAEGYSVSREKKESFPLTVTSAQKNPTAFYLCASSNGLAGAYEQYFGPGTRLTVT.

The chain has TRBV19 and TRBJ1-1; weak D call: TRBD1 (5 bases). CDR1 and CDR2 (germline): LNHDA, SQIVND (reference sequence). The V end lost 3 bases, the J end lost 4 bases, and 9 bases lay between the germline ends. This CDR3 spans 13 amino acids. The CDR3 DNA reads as TGTGCCAGTAGTATGGTGGGGGGCACTGAAGCTTTCTTT. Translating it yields CASSMVGGTEAFF.

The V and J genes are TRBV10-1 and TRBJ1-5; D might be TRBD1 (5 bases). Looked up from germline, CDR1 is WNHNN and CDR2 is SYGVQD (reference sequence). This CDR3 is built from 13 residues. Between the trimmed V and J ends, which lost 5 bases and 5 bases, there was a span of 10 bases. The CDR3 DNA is TGCGCCAGCAGTCGGGGGGTGGATCAGCCCCAGCATTTT. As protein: CASSRGVDQPQHF.

The CDR3 region has the DNA TGTGCCAGTAGTAGGGGACAGGGTTCGGGCGAGCAGTACTTC. Amino acids: CASSRGQGSGEQYF. The V and J genes are TRBV19 and TRBJ2-7, with TRBD1 matching over 9 bases. CDR3 length equals 14 residues. Germline CDR1 and CDR2: LNHDA and SQIVND (reference sequence). After removal of 4 bases from V and 6 bases from J, the junction contained 7 bases not matched to a gene. Full variable domain (outside the CDR3, taken from reference TRBV19 and TRBJ2-7): DGGITQSPKYLFRKEGQNVTLSCEQNLNHDAMYWYRQDPGQGLRLIYYSQIVNDFQKGDIAEGYSVSREKKESFPLTVTSAQKNPTAFYLCASSRGQGSGEQYFGPGTRLTVT.